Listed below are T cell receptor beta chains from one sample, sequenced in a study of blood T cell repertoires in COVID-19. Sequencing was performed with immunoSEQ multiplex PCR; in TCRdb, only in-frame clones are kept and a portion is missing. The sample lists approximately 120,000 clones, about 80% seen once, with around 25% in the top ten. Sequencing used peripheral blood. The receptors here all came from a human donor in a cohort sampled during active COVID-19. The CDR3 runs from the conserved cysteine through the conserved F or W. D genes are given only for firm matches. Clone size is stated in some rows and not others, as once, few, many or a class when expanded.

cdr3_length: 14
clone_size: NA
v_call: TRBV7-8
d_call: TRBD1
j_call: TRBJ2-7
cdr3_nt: TGTGCCAGCAGCGTAGTCAGGGGGTCCTACGAGCAGTACTTC
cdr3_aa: CASSVVRGSYEQYF

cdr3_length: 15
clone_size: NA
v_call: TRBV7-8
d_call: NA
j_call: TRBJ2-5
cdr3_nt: TGTGCCAGCAGCTTATCGGCGGTTAAACAAGAGACCCAGTACTTC
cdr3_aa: CASSLSAVKQETQYF

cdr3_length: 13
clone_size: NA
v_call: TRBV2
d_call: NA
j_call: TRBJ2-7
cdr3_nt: TGTGCCAGCAGTGCGGGGATCTCCTACGAGCAGTACTTC
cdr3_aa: CASSAGISYEQYF

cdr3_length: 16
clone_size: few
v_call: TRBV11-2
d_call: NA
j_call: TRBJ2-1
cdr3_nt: TGTGCCAGCAGTCCCCTCATGGGCAGGGGCGTCAATGAGCAGTTCTTC
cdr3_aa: CASSPLMGRGVNEQFF

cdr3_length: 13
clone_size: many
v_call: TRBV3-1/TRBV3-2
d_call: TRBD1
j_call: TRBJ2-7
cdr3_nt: TGTGCCAGCAGCCAAGACCACAGGGGCGAGCAGTACTTC
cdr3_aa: CASSQDHRGEQYF

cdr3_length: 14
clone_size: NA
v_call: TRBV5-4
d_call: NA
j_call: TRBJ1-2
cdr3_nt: TGTGCCAGCAGCTTGGAACCGGGGAGGACTGGCTACACCTTC
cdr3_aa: CASSLEPGRTGYTF

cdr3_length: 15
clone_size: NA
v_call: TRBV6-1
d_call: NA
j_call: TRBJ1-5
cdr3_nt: TGTGCCAGCAGTGAAGGCTTTCGGGGGGATCAGCCCCAGCATTTT
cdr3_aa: CASSEGFRGDQPQHF

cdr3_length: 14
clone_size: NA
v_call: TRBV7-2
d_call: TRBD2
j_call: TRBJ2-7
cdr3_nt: TGTGCCAGCAGCTCTGGACTAGTCCCTCGTGAGCAGTACTTC
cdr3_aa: CASSSGLVPREQYF

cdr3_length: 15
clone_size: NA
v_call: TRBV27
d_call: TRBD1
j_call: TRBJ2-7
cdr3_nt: TGTGCCAGCAGTTGGACAGGGGGGAAGATCTACGAGCAGTACTTC
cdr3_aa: CASSWTGGKIYEQYF

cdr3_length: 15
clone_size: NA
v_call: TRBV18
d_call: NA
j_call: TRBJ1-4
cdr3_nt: TGTGCCAGCTCACCCCAGGGTGAGGCTAATGAAAAACTGTTTTTT
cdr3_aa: CASSPQGEANEKLFF

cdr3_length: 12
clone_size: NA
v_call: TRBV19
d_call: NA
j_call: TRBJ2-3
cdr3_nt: TGTGCCAGTAGTATGAAAGGGGTTACGCAGTATTTT
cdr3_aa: CASSMKGVTQYF

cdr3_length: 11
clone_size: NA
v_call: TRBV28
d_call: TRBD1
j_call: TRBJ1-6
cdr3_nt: TGTGCCAGCACCGAAGACAGGGGACTCCACTTT
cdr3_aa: CASTEDRGLHF

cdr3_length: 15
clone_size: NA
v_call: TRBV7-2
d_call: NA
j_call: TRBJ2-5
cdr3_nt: TGTGCCAGCAGCTTAGGGGCAGGGATCTCGGGGACCCAGTACTTC
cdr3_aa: CASSLGAGISGTQYF

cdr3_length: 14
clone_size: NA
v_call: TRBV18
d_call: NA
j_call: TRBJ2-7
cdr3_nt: TGTGCCAGCTCACCAGGGCAGGGCCCCTACGAGCAGTACTTC
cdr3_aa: CASSPGQGPYEQYF

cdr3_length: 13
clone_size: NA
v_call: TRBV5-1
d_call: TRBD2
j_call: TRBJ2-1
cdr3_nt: TGCGCCAGCAGCTTGGATCCCAGCGGGAGAAAGTTCTTC
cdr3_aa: CASSLDPSGRKFF

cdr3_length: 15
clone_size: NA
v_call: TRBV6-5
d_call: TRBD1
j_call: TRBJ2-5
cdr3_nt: TGTGCCAGCAGACCGGGACAGGGAGGGGAAGAGACCCAGTACTTC
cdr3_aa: CASRPGQGGEETQYF

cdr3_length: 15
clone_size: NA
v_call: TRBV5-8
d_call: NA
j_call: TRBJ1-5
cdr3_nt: TGTGCCAGCAGCTTGCGAGGAAATAGCAATCAGCCCCAGCATTTT
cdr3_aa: CASSLRGNSNQPQHF

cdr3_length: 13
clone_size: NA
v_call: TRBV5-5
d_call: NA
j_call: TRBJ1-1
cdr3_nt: TGTGCCAGCAGCATGGACCGACGGGTTGAAGCTTTCTTT
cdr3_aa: CASSMDRRVEAFF

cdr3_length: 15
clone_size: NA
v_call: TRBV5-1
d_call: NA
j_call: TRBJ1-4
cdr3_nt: TGCGCCAGCAGGTTAAATCTTCTAACTAATGAAAAACTGTTTTTT
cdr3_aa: CASRLNLLTNEKLFF

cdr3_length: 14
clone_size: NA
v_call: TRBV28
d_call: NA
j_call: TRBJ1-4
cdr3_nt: TGTGCCAGCAGTCTTGGGTTGAGCGGTGAAAAACTGTTTTTT
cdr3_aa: CASSLGLSGEKLFF

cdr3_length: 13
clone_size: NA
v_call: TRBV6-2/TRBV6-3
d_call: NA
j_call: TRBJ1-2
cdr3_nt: TGTGCCAGCAGTTACCGGGAAAACTATGGCTACACCTTC
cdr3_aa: CASSYRENYGYTF

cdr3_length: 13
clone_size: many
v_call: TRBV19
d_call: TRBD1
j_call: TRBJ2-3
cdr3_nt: TGTGCGAGTAACCCAGGGGGTGCAGATACGCAGTATTTT
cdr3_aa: CASNPGGADTQYF

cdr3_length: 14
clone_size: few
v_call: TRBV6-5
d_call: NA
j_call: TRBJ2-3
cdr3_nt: TGTGCCAGCAGGCAGGAAGTCCTTCCAGATACGCAGTATTTT
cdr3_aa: CASRQEVLPDTQYF

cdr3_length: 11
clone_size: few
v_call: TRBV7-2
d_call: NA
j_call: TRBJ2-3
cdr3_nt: TGTGCCAGCAGCGGGCCAGATACGCAGTATTTT
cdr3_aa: CASSGPDTQYF

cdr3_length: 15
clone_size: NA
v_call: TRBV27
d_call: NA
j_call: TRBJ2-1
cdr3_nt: TGTGCCAGCAGTTTCGAAGAGCGAGCCTACAATGAGCAGTTCTTC
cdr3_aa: CASSFEERAYNEQFF

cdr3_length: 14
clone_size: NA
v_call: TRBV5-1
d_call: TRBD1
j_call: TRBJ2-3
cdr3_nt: TGCGCCAGCAGGTCGGGACAGGGAACAGATACGCAGTATTTT
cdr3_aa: CASRSGQGTDTQYF

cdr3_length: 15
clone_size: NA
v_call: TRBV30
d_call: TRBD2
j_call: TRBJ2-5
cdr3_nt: TGTGCCTGGAGTAATGAGGCGGGAGCCCAAGAGACCCAGTACTTC
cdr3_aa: CAWSNEAGAQETQYF

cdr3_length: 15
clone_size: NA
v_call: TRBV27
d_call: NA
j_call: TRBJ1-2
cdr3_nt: TGTGCCAGCAGTTTATCACCGCGAGCTAACTATGGCTACACCTTC
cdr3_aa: CASSLSPRANYGYTF

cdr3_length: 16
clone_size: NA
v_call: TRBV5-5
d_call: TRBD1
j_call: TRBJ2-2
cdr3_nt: TGTGCCAGCAGCCGTACCGGGACAGCGAACACCGGGGAGCTGTTTTTT
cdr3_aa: CASSRTGTANTGELFF

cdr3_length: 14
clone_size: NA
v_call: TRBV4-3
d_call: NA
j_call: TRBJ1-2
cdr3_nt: TGCGCCAGCAGCCCCGGCACAGGGCCCTATGGCTACACCTTC
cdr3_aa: CASSPGTGPYGYTF

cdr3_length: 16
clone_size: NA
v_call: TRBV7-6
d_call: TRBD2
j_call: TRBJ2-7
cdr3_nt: TGTGCCAGCAGCTCCAAAAGGACTAGCGGGACCTACGAGCAGTACTTC
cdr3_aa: CASSSKRTSGTYEQYF

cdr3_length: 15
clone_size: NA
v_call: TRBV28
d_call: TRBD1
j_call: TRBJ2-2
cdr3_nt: TGTGCCAGCAGTTCGGGACAGGGAATACCCGGGGAGCTGTTTTTT
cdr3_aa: CASSSGQGIPGELFF

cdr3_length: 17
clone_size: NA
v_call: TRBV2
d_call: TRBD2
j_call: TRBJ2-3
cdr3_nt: TGTGCCAGCAGTGAAATGACTAGCGGGGGGTACACAGATACGCAGTATTTT
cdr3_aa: CASSEMTSGGYTDTQYF

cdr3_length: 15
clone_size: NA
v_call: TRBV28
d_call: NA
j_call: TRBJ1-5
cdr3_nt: TGTGCCAGCAGAAACAGGGCCCACCCCAATCAGCCCCAGCATTTT
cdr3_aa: CASRNRAHPNQPQHF

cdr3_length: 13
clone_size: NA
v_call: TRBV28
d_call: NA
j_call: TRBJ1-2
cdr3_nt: TGTGCCAGCAGTTTCAACAGGGACTATGGCTACACCTTC
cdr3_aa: CASSFNRDYGYTF

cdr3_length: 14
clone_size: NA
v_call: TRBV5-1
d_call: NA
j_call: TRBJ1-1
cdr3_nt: TGCGCCAGCAGCTTGGCACAGGGAAACACTGAAGCTTTCTTT
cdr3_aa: CASSLAQGNTEAFF

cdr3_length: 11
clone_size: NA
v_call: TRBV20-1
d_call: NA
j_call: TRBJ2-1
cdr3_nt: TGCAGTGCAGGAGGAGAAGATGAGCAGTTCTTC
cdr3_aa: CSAGGEDEQFF

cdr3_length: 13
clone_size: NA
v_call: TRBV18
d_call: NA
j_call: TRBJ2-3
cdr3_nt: TGTGCCAGCTCACAAGCTAGCGCAGATACGCAGTATTTT
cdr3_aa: CASSQASADTQYF

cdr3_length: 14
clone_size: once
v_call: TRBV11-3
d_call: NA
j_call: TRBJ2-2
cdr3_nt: TGTGCCAGCAGCCAGGGGAGTCCCACCGGGGAGCTGTTTTTT
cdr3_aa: CASSQGSPTGELFF

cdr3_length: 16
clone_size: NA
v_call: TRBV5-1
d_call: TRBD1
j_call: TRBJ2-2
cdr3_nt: TGCGCCAGCAGCTTACAGGGGGCTTCGAACACCGGGGAGCTGTTTTTT
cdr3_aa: CASSLQGASNTGELFF

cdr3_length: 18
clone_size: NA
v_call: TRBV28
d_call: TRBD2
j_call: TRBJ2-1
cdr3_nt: TGTGCCAGCAGTTTACCCGGACTAGCGGGAGGCTCCTACAATGAGCAGTTCTTC
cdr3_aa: CASSLPGLAGGSYNEQFF

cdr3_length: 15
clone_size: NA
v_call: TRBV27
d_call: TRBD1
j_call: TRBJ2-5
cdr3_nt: TGTGCCAGCAGTTTATCGTGGACAGGGGGGGAGACCCAGTACTTC
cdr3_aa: CASSLSWTGGETQYF

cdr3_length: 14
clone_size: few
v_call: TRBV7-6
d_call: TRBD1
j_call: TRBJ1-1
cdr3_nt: TGTGCCAGCAGCCTTTCTCAGGGGGAGACTGAAGCTTTCTTT
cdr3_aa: CASSLSQGETEAFF

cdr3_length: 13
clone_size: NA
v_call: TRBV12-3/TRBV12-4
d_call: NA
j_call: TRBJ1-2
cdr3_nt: TGTGCCAGCACCGGAACAGGGAACTATGGCTACACCTTC
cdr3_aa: CASTGTGNYGYTF

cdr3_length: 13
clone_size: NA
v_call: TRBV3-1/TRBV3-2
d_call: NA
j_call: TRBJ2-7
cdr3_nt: TGTGCCAGCAGCATTCCAGGCTCCTACGAGCAGTACTTC
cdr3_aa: CASSIPGSYEQYF

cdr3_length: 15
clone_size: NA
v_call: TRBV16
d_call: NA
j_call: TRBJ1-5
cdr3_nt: TGTGCCAGCAGCCAAGGGAGGGGAAGCAATCAGCCCCAGCATTTT
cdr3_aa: CASSQGRGSNQPQHF

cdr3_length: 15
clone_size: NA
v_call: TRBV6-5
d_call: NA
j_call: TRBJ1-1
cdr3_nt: TGTGCCAGCAGTTCTCCCGGAGACAGGACCTTTGAAGCTTTCTTT
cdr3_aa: CASSSPGDRTFEAFF

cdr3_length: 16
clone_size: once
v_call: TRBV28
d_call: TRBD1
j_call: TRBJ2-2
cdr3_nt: TGTGCCAGCAGTCCTAGACAGGGGGTGGACACCGGGGAGCTGTTTTTT
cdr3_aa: CASSPRQGVDTGELFF

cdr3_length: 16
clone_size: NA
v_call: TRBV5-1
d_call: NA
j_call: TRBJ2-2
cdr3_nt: TGCGCCAGCAGCTTATCAGGGGTGCCGGACACCGGGGAGCTGTTTTTT
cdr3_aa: CASSLSGVPDTGELFF

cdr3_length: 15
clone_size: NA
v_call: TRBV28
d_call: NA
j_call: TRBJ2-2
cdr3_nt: TGTGCCAGCAGCCAATGGGACACTGCGACCGGGGAGCTGTTTTTT
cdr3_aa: CASSQWDTATGELFF

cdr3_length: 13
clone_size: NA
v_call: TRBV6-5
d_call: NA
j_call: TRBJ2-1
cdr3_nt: TGTGCCAGCTATGACAGGTACTCCAATGAGCAGTTCTTC
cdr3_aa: CASYDRYSNEQFF

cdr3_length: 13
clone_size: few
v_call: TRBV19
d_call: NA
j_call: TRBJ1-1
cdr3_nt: TGTGCCAGTAGTATGTCGGGGAACACTGAAGCTTTCTTT
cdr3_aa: CASSMSGNTEAFF

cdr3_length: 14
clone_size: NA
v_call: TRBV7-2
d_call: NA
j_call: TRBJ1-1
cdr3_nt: TGTGCCAGCAGCCCCGGTCTCCAAAACACTGAAGCTTTCTTT
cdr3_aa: CASSPGLQNTEAFF